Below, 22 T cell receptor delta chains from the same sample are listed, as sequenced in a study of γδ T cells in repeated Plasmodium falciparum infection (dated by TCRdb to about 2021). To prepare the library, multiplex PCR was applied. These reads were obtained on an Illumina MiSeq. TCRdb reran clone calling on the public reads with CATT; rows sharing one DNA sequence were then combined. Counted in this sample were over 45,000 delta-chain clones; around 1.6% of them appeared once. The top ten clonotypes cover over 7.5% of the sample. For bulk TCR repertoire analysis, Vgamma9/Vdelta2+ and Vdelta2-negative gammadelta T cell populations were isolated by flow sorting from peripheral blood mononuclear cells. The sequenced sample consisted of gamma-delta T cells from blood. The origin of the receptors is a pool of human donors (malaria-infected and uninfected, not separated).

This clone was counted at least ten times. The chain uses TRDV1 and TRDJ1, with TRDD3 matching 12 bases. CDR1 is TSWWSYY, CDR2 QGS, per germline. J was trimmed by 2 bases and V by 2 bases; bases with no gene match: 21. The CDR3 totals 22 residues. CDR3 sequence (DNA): TGTGCTCTTGGGGAATACTTCTCTTGCTCGCTACTGGGGGATACTGGGACCGATAAACTCATCTTT. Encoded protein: CALGEYFSCSLLGDTGTDKLIF.

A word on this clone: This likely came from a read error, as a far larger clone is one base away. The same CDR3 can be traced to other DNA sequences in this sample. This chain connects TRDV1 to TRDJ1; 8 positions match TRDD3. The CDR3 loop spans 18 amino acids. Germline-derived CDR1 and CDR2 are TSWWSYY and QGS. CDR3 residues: CALGETKGYVLDTDKLIF. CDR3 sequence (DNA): TGTGCTCTTGGGGAAACAAAGGGATACGTTCTTGACACCGATAAACTCATTTTT.

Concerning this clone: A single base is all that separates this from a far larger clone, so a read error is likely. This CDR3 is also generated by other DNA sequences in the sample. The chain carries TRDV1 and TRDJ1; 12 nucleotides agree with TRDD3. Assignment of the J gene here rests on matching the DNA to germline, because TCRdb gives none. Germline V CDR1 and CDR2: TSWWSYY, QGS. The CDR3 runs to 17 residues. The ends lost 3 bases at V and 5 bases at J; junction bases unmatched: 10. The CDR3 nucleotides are TGTGCTCTTGGGGACGACCACTGGGGGATACTCACTGATAAACTCATCTTT. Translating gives CALGDDHWGILTDKLIF.

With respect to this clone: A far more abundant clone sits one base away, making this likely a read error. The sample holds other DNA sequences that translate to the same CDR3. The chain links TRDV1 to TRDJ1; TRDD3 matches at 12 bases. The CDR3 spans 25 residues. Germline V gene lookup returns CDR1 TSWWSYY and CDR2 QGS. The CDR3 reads CALGEQGNPTNKVWGIRWPTDKLIF. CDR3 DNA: TGTGCTCTTGGGGAACAGGGCAATCCTACGAACAAAGTCTGGGGGATACGATGGCCCACCGACAAACTCATCTTT.

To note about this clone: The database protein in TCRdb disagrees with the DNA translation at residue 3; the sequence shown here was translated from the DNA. The CDR3, as DNA: TGTGCCCGTGACACCTTACTGGGGGATCCCTACACCGATAAACTCATCTTT. It specifies CARDTLLGDPYTDKLIF. The V and J genes are TRDV2 and TRDJ1; TRDD3 aligns across 10 bases. The J gene, not given by TCRdb, was assigned here from a germline match of the nucleotide sequence. The CDR3 has 17 residues. Germline V gene data show CDR1 as GEAIGNYY and CDR2 as EKD.

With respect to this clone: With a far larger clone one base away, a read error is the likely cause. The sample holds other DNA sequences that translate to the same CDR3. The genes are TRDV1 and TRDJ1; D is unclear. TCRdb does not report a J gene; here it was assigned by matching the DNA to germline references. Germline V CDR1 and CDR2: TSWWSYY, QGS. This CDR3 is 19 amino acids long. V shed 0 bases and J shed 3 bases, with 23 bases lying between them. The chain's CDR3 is CALGELVGIGRKQADKLIF. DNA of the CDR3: TGTGCTCTTGGGGAACTAGTTGGTATTGGGCGGAAACAGGCCGATAAACTCATCTTT.

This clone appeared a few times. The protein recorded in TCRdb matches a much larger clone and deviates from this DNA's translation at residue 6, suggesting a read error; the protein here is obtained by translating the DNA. CDR3 DNA: TGTGCTCTTGGGGAATACCCTTCCTACAGGACTTCTACTGGGGGATACGCCTCCTCCACCGATAAACTCATCTTT. It translates to CALGEYPSYRTSTGGYASSTDKLIF. The genes are TRDV1 and TRDJ1; TRDD3 agrees at 13 bases. This CDR3 contains 25 residues. The germline gives CDR1 TSWWSYY, CDR2 QGS. J lost 1 base, V lost 2 bases, and 28 bases had no gene match.

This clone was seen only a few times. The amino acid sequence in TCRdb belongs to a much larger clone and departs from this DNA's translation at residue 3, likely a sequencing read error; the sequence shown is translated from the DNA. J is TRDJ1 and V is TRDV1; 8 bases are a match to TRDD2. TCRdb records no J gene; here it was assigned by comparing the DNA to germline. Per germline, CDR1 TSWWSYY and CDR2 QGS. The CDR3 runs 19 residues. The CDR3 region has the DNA TGTGCTCCTGGGATAGACTTCCTACTCCGACTTACTAACACCGATAAACTCATCTTT. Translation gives CAPGIDFLLRLTNTDKLIF.

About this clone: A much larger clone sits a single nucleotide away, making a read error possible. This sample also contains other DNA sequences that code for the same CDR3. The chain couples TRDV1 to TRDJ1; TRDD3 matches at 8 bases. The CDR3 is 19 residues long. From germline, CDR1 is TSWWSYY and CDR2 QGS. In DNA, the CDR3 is TGTGCCCTTGGGAACGTACTTGGGGATACAGAGGGGTACACCGATAAACTCATCTTT. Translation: CALGNVLGDTEGYTDKLIF.

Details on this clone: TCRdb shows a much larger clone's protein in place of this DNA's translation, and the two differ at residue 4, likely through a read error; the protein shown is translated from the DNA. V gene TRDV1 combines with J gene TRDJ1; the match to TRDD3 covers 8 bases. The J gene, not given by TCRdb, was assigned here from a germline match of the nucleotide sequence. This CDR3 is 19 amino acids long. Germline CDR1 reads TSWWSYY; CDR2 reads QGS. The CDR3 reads CALWEHYVSGDIDTDKLIF. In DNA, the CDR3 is TGTGCTCTTTGGGAACATTACGTCTCGGGGGATATTGATACCGATAAACTCATCTTT.

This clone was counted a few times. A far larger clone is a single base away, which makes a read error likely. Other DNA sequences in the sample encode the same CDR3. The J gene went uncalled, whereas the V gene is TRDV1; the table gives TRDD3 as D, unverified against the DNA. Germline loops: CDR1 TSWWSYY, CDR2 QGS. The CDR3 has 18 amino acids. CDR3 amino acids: CALGETRTGGYLSTKLIF. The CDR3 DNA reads TGTGCTCTTGGGGAAACTAGGACTGGGGGATACCTATCGACAAAACTCATCTTC.

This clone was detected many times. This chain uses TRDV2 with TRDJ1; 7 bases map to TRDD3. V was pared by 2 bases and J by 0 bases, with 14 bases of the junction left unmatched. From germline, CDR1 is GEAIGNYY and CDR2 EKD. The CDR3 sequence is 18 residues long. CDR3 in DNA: TGTGCCTGTGACAGTCTCCGGACTGGGGACTCGTACACCGATAAACTCATCTTT. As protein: CACDSLRTGDSYTDKLIF.

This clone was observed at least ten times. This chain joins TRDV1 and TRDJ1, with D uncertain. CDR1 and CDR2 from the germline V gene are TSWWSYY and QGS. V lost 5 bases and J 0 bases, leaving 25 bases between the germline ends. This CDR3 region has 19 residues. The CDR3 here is CALGRQPIPPIWYTDKLIF. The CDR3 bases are TGTGCTCTTGGGAGGCAGCCCATCCCGCCCATCTGGTACACCGATAAACTCATCTTT.

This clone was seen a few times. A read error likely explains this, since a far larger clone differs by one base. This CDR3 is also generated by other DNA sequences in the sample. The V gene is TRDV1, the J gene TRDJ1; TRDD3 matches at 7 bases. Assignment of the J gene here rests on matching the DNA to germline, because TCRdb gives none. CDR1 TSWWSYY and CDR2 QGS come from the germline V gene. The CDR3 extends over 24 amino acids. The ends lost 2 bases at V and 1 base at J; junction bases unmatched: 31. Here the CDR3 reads CALGEGEGTVIPVLGIACTDKLIF. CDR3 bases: TGTGCTCTTGGGGAAGGGGAAGGAACGGTCATTCCGGTACTGGGGATTGCCTGCACCGATAAACTCATCTTT.

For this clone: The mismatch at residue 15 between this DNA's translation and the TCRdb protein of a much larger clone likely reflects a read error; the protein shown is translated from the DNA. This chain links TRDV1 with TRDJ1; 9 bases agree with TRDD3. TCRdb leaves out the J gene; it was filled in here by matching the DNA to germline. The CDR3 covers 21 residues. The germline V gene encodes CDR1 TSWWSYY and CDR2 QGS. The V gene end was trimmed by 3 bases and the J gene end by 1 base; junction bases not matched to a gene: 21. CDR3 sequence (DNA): TGTGCTCTTGGGGACAAGACAGCATCCCCTCGTACTGGGGGAAGCACCGATAAACTCATCTTT. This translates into CALGDKTASPRTGGSTDKLIF.

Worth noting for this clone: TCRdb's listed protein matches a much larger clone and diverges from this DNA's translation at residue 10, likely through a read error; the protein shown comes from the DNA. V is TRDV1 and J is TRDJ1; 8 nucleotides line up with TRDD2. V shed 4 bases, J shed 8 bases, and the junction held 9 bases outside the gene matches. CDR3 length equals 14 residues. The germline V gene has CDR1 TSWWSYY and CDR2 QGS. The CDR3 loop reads CALGATSYREKLIF. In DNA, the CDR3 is TGTGCTCTTGGGGCCACTTCCTACCGGGAGAAACTCATCTTT.

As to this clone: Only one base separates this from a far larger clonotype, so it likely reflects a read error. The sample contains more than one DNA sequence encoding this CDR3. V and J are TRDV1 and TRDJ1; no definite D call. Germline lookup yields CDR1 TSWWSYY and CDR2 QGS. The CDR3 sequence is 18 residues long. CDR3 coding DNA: TGTGCTCTTGGGGAAGTGTACCCGCGGGAATCGTACACCGATAAGCTCATCTTT. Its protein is CALGEVYPRESYTDKLIF.

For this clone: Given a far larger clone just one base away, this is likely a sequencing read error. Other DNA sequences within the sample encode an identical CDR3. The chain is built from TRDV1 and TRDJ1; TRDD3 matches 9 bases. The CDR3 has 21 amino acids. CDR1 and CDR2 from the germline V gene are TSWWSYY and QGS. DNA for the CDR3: TGTGCTCTTGGGACGCATTATCTGCTGGGGGATGCCCCTCAGCACACCGATAAACTCATATTT. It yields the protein CALGTHYLLGDAPQHTDKLIF.

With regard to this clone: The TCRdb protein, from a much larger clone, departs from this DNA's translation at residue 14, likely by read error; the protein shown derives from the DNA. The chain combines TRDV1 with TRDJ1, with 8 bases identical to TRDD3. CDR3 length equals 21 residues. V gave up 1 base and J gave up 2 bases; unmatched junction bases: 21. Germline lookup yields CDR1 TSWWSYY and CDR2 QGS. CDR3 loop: CALGEHMAAYWGALWTDKLIF. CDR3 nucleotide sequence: TGTGCTCTTGGGGAACATATGGCGGCCTACTGGGGGGCCCTGTGGACCGATAAACTCATCTTT.

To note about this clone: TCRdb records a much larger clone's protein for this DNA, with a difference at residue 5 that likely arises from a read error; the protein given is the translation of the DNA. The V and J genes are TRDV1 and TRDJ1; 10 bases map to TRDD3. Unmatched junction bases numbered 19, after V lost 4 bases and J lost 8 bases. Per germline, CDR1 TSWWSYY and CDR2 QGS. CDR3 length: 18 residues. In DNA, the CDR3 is TGTGCTCTTGGGGGACTGAGGGGGATACGCTCCTTCCCGACCAAACTCATCTTT. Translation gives CALGGLRGIRSFPTKLIF.

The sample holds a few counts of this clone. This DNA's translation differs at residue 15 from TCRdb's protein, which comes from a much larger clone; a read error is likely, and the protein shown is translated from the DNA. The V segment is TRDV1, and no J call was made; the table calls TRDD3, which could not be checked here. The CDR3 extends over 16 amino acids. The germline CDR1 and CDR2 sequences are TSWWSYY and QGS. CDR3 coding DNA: TGTGCTCTTATACCTCCCCAGTACTGGAGGACCGATAAACTCACCTTT. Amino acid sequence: CALIPPQYWRTDKLTF.

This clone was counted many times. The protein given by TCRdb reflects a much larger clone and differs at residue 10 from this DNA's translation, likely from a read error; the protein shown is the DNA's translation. CDR3 DNA sequence: TGTGCTCTTGGGGAAAGGAAGCGTCTCGCCGATAAACTCATCTTT. This sequence encodes CALGERKRLADKLIF. The chain recombines TRDV1 with TRDJ1; D uncertain. The CDR3 is 15 amino acids. Germline CDR1 and CDR2: TSWWSYY and QGS. V dropped 2 bases and J dropped 3 bases, with 13 bases sitting between them.